The rows below give T cell receptor beta chains drawn from one sample of a study of blood T cell repertoires in COVID-19. The table came from immunoSEQ multiplex PCR; TCRdb's copy has only in-frame clones and leaves some out. Of about 80,000 clones listed, about 82% were seen once; the top ten hold 9.6%. Sample: peripheral blood. Source of these receptors: a man aged 45 to 65 with COVID-19, enrolled during active disease. The CDR3 runs from the conserved cysteine through the conserved F or W. The order of the fields is V gene, clone size, D gene, J gene, CDR3 protein, CDR3 DNA. A D gene is named only where the DNA matches it firmly. Only some rows state a clone size, as once, few, many or a class for expanded clones.

v_gene: TRBV4-1
abundance: .
d_gene: TRBD1
j_gene: TRBJ2-2
CDR3aa: CASSFWTGPGELFF
CDR3nt: TGCGCCAGCAGCTTTTGGACAGGGCCCGGGGAGCTGTTTTTT

v_gene: TRBV6-5
abundance: .
d_gene: TRBD2
j_gene: TRBJ2-7
CDR3aa: CASSPQLAGHYEQYF
CDR3nt: TGTGCCAGCAGTCCCCAGCTAGCGGGCCACTACGAGCAGTACTTC

v_gene: TRBV6-1
abundance: .
d_gene: .
j_gene: TRBJ2-1
CDR3aa: CASSESTTRPYNEQFF
CDR3nt: TGTGCCAGCAGTGAAAGCACTACCCGACCCTACAATGAGCAGTTCTTC

v_gene: TRBV5-1
abundance: .
d_gene: TRBD1
j_gene: TRBJ1-5
CDR3aa: CASSPGGRDQPQHF
CDR3nt: TGCGCCAGCAGTCCAGGGGGCCGGGATCAGCCCCAGCATTTT

v_gene: TRBV7-6
abundance: .
d_gene: TRBD1
j_gene: TRBJ2-3
CDR3aa: CASSTTGGPADTQYF
CDR3nt: TGTGCCAGCAGCACCACAGGGGGCCCCGCAGATACGCAGTATTTT

v_gene: TRBV5-6
abundance: once
d_gene: .
j_gene: TRBJ1-5
CDR3aa: CASSPGGGHQPQHF
CDR3nt: TGTGCCAGCAGCCCGGGGGGGGGCCATCAGCCCCAGCATTTT

v_gene: TRBV7-9
abundance: .
d_gene: .
j_gene: TRBJ2-7
CDR3aa: CASSLASRNYEQYF
CDR3nt: TGTGCCAGCAGCTTAGCGAGCCGTAATTACGAGCAGTACTTC

v_gene: TRBV24-1
abundance: .
d_gene: TRBD2
j_gene: TRBJ2-1
CDR3aa: CATSDSTGTSLYNEQFF
CDR3nt: TGTGCCACCAGTGATTCTACCGGGACTAGTCTTTACAATGAGCAGTTCTTC

v_gene: TRBV6-6
abundance: .
d_gene: .
j_gene: TRBJ2-1
CDR3aa: CASAWTDYNEQFF
CDR3nt: TGTGCCAGCGCATGGACAGATTACAATGAGCAGTTCTTC

v_gene: TRBV24-1
abundance: .
d_gene: TRBD2
j_gene: TRBJ2-7
CDR3aa: CATSDQREGRNEQYF
CDR3nt: TGTGCCACCAGTGATCAGCGGGAGGGGAGGAACGAGCAGTACTTC

v_gene: TRBV25-1
abundance: .
d_gene: .
j_gene: TRBJ2-1
CDR3aa: CASSDPWQGGLYNEQFF
CDR3nt: TGTGCCAGCAGTGACCCTTGGCAGGGTGGGTTGTACAATGAGCAGTTCTTC

v_gene: TRBV7-9
abundance: .
d_gene: .
j_gene: TRBJ2-7
CDR3aa: CASSPRDGYEQYF
CDR3nt: TGTGCCAGCAGCCCGCGGGACGGCTACGAGCAGTACTTC

v_gene: TRBV27
abundance: .
d_gene: .
j_gene: TRBJ2-7
CDR3aa: CASKRLGSYEQYF
CDR3nt: TGTGCCAGCAAAAGACTAGGGTCCTACGAGCAGTACTTC

v_gene: TRBV5-8
abundance: few
d_gene: .
j_gene: TRBJ2-1
CDR3aa: CASSTDSTYNEQFF
CDR3nt: TGTGCCAGCAGCACTGACAGTACCTACAATGAGCAGTTCTTC

v_gene: TRBV18
abundance: .
d_gene: .
j_gene: TRBJ1-1
CDR3aa: CASSLGVVNTEAFF
CDR3nt: TGTGCCAGCTCACTAGGGGTAGTGAACACTGAAGCTTTCTTT

v_gene: TRBV5-6
abundance: .
d_gene: TRBD1
j_gene: TRBJ2-3
CDR3aa: CASSLGGGRGTDTQYF
CDR3nt: TGTGCCAGCAGCTTGGGAGGGGGCAGGGGAACAGATACGCAGTATTTT

v_gene: TRBV29-1
abundance: .
d_gene: .
j_gene: TRBJ2-5
CDR3aa: CSVPAGYF
CDR3nt: TGCAGCGTCCCCGCGGGGTACTTC

v_gene: TRBV7-9
abundance: .
d_gene: TRBD1
j_gene: TRBJ1-2
CDR3aa: CASSSGQGRYGYTF
CDR3nt: TGTGCCAGCAGCTCGGGACAGGGGCGTTATGGCTACACCTTC

v_gene: TRBV5-6
abundance: .
d_gene: .
j_gene: TRBJ2-7
CDR3aa: CASSHGSSYEQYF
CDR3nt: TGTGCCAGCAGCCACGGGTCGAGCTACGAGCAGTACTTC

v_gene: TRBV7-8
abundance: .
d_gene: TRBD2
j_gene: TRBJ2-7
CDR3aa: CASSLAFTSGSYEQYF
CDR3nt: TGTGCCAGCAGCTTAGCGTTTACTAGCGGAAGCTACGAGCAGTACTTC

v_gene: TRBV5-8
abundance: .
d_gene: .
j_gene: TRBJ1-5
CDR3aa: CASSLGKSTRGQPQHF
CDR3nt: TGTGCCAGCAGCTTGGGTAAGAGTACTAGAGGTCAGCCCCAGCATTTT

v_gene: TRBV5-1
abundance: .
d_gene: .
j_gene: TRBJ2-1
CDR3aa: CASRILSPSYNEQFF
CDR3nt: TGCGCCAGCAGAATATTAAGCCCCTCCTACAATGAGCAGTTCTTC

v_gene: TRBV19
abundance: .
d_gene: TRBD1
j_gene: TRBJ1-1
CDR3aa: CASSIGGGQGRTEAFF
CDR3nt: TGTGCCAGTAGTATAGGGGGGGGACAGGGAAGAACTGAAGCTTTCTTT

v_gene: TRBV7-8
abundance: .
d_gene: .
j_gene: TRBJ1-1
CDR3aa: CASSAQVVMNTEAFF
CDR3nt: TGTGCCAGCAGCGCACAAGTGGTTATGAACACTGAAGCTTTCTTT

v_gene: TRBV7-2
abundance: once
d_gene: .
j_gene: TRBJ1-6
CDR3aa: CASSLTSGLTLHF
CDR3nt: TGTGCCAGCAGCTTAACGTCAGGTCTCACCCTCCACTTT